These 29 T cell receptor beta chains originate from one sample sequenced in a study of shared clonotypes between healthy human individuals. Only in-frame clones appear in the TCRdb table, and some are missing; sequencing was by immunoSEQ multiplex PCR. Of roughly 2.5 million clones listed, approximately 92% are singletons. The specimen sequenced was naive CD4+ T cells sorted from blood. Subset described: CD45RA+ positively selected. The receptors were gathered from a man in his late teens or twenties in good health.

This chain uses TRBV5-1 with TRBJ1-4; possibly TRBD1 for D (6 bases). The germline CDR1 and CDR2 sequences are SGHRS and YFSETQ. The CDR3 is 16 amino acids. V was clipped by 0 bases and J by 5 bases, with 14 bases between them. CDR3 sequence reads: CASSLEPQGGNEKLFF. Here the CDR3 DNA reads TGCGCCAGCAGCTTGGAGCCACAGGGAGGGAATGAAAAACTGTTTTTT. The full variable domain, its missing parts supplied by reference TRBV5-1 and TRBJ1-4, is KAGVTQTPRYLIKTRGQQVTLSCSPISGHRSVSWYQQTPGQGLQFLFEYFSETQRNKGNFPGRFSGRQFSNSRSEMNVSTLELGDSALYLCASSLEPQGGNEKLFFGSGTQLSVL.

This rearrangement joins TRBV6-5 to TRBJ1-4; the match to TRBD1 covers 8 bases. CDR3 size: 15 residues. Per the germline V gene, CDR1 is MNHEY and CDR2 is SVGAGI. With 4 bases clipped from V and 7 bases from J, the junction kept 8 bases outside the gene matches. The CDR3 DNA reads as TGTGCCAGCAGTTCCCCGACAGGGGCGAGTGAAAAACTGTTTTTT. This gives the protein CASSSPTGASEKLFF.

The chain has TRBV28 and TRBJ2-7; maybe TRBD2 (5 bases). Germline-derived CDR1 and CDR2 are MDHEN and SYDVKM. The V end was cut by 6 bases, the J end by 6 bases, with 6 bases between. CDR3 size: 10 residues. The CDR3 bases are TGTGCCAGCAGCGGGGTCGAGCAGTACTTC. It codes for CASSGVEQYF.

A few counts support this clone. This sequence joins TRBV29-1 and TRBJ1-2; 7 bases map to TRBD1. Losses at the gene ends were 4 bases for V and 5 bases for J; bases not matched to a gene: 4. The CDR3 is 12 amino acids. The germline V gene has CDR1 SQVTM and CDR2 ANQGSEA. Written as DNA, the CDR3 is TGCAGCGTTGGAGGACAGGAGTATGGCTACACCTTC. It encodes CSVGGQEYGYTF.

The V call is TRBV28, the J call TRBJ2-7; perhaps D is TRBD1 or TRBD2 (6 bases each). Germline loops: CDR1 MDHEN, CDR2 SYDVKM. The CDR3 has 14 residues. V was shortened by 6 bases and J by 5 bases, with 17 bases between the two germline ends. The CDR3 is CASRPTGTFHEQYF. DNA of the CDR3: TGTGCCAGCAGACCAACAGGGACTTTCCACGAGCAGTACTTC. Drawing the rest from reference TRBV28 and TRBJ2-7, the complete variable domain is DVKVTQSSRYLVKRTGEKVFLECVQDMDHENMFWYRQDPGLGLRLIYFSYDVKMKEKGDIPEGYSVSREKKERFSLILESASTNQTSMYLCASRPTGTFHEQYFGPGTRLTVT.

The genes are TRBV11-2 and TRBJ2-5; D might be TRBD2 (6 bases). Germline CDR1 SGHAT, CDR2 FQNNGV. There are 15 residues in the CDR3. Between the trimmed V and J ends, which lost 5 bases and 1 base, there was a span of 14 bases. The DNA for the CDR3 is TGTGCCAGCAGCCGGGGGTGGCCATTCCAAGAGACCCAGTACTTC. Protein sequence: CASSRGWPFQETQYF.

The sample holds one count of this clone. The gene calls are TRBV6-5 and TRBJ2-7; D may be TRBD2 (5 bases). The CDR3 runs to 15 residues. The germline V gene encodes CDR1 MNHEY and CDR2 SVGAGI. The V end lost 6 bases, the J end lost 3 bases, and 18 bases lay between the germline ends. This chain's CDR3 is CASSPGSLGGYEQYF. The CDR3 DNA is TGTGCCAGCAGCCCGGGATCCCTGGGTGGCTACGAGCAGTACTTC.

The chain carries TRBV5-1 and TRBJ2-7; D remains ambiguous. V lost 4 bases and J lost 4, with 12 bases in between. The germline V gene has CDR1 SGHRS and CDR2 YFSETQ. The CDR3 totals 13 residues. The CDR3 spells CASSPLTSYEQYF. In DNA, the CDR3 is TGCGCCAGCAGCCCGCTGACAAGTTACGAGCAGTACTTC.

The V call is TRBV7-6, the J call TRBJ2-7; 7 nucleotides align to TRBD2. The ends lost 4 bases at V and 7 bases at J; junction bases unmatched: 10. Looked up from germline, CDR1 is SGHVS and CDR2 is FNYEAQ. The CDR3 contains 14 residues. CDR3 loop: CASSYLAGLGEQYF. The CDR3, as DNA: TGTGCCAGCAGCTACTTAGCGGGCTTGGGGGAGCAGTACTTC.

The J gene is TRBJ1-1, the V gene TRBV19; D not certain. The CDR3 sequence is 13 residues long. CDR1 and CDR2 (germline): LNHDA, SQIVND (reference sequence). V lost 5 bases and J 0 bases, leaving 7 bases between the germline ends. CDR3 sequence reads: CASSPRMNTEAFF. The CDR3 DNA sequence: TGTGCCAGTAGTCCCCGTATGAACACTGAAGCTTTCTTT.

The chain couples TRBV6-6 to TRBJ2-7, with 12 bases identical to TRBD2. Germline trimming cut 6 bases from V and 3 bases from J; bases unmatched to any gene: 6. CDR3 length: 15 residues. Germline V gene lookup returns CDR1 MNHNY and CDR2 SVGAGI (reference sequence). This CDR3 reads CASSYRTSGIYEQYF. The CDR3 nucleotides are TGTGCCAGCAGCTATCGGACTAGCGGGATCTACGAGCAGTACTTC.

In DNA, the CDR3 is TGTGCCAGCAGCCCCCGGACTAGGGGGGATGAGCAGTTCTTC. It is translated as CASSPRTRGDEQFF. The chain recombines TRBV9 with TRBJ2-1, with a weak D call TRBD2 (7 bases). The CDR3 is 14 amino acids. In germline, CDR1 is SGDLS, CDR2 YYNGEE. V lost 4 bases to trimming and J lost 8 bases, with 16 bases between them. The variable domain in full, with the rest retrieved from reference TRBV9 and TRBJ2-1, is DSGVTQTPKHLITATGQRVTLRCSPRSGDLSVYWYQQSLDQGLQFLIQYYNGEERAKGNILERFSAQQFPDLHSELNLSSLELGDSALYFCASSPRTRGDEQFFGPGTRLTVL.

The chain combines TRBV30 with TRBJ2-5; tentatively, D is TRBD2 (5 bases). Trimming stripped 0 bases from V and 6 bases from J, with 17 bases between. Per germline, CDR1 GTSNPN and CDR2 SVGIG (reference sequence). The CDR3 sequence is 15 residues long. This CDR3 is CAWSVSLGRGKTQYF. The CDR3 DNA follows: TGTGCCTGGAGTGTATCTCTTGGGCGAGGGAAGACCCAGTACTTC.

The gene calls are TRBV4-1 and TRBJ1-3; TRBD1 is a possible D gene (5 bases). The germline gives CDR1 MGHRA, CDR2 YSYEKL. The CDR3 is 15 amino acids. Between the trimmed V and J ends, which lost 1 base and 3 bases, there was a span of 10 bases. The CDR3 reads CASSQATVYGNTIYF. The DNA for the CDR3 is TGCGCCAGCAGCCAAGCGACAGTTTATGGAAACACCATATATTTT.

The chain uses TRBV6-1 and TRBJ2-3, with D perhaps given as TRBD1 or TRBD2 (6 bases each). Germline CDR1 reads MNHNS; CDR2 reads SASEGT. The CDR3 is 15 amino acids. V lost 7 bases to trimming and J lost 2 bases, with 16 bases between them. CDR3 DNA: TGTGCCAGCACTTCGAGGGGGGTTAACACAGATACGCAGTATTTT. This sequence encodes CASTSRGVNTDTQYF.

On this clone itself: Other nucleotide sequences in the sample specify the same CDR3. The chain couples TRBV30 to TRBJ2-7, with TRBD2 matching over 7 bases. From germline, CDR1 is GTSNPN and CDR2 SVGIG (reference sequence). V shed 0 bases and J 0 bases; nucleotides not matched to a gene: 2. The CDR3 is made up of 14 amino acids. The CDR3 sequence: CAWSVGGSSYEQYF. The CDR3 DNA sequence: TGTGCCTGGAGTGTCGGGGGGAGCTCCTACGAGCAGTACTTC.

This clone was observed once. V is TRBV5-1 and J is TRBJ2-7, with TRBD2 identical over 9 bases. Germline values: CDR1 SGHRS, CDR2 YFSETQ. V was pared by 4 bases and J by 5 bases, with 16 bases of the junction left unmatched. The CDR3 extends over 17 amino acids. CDR3 in amino acids: CASSPLGLAGPWDEQYF. The CDR3, as DNA: TGCGCCAGCAGCCCCCTGGGGCTAGCGGGGCCCTGGGACGAGCAGTACTTC.

The chain employs TRBV18 and TRBJ1-4; D is uncertain. The length of the CDR3 is 16 residues. CDR1 and CDR2 (germline): KGHSH, LQKENI. Trimming shortened V by 4 bases and J by 5 bases, and 17 bases separated the two germline ends. The CDR3: CASSLTMGSSNEKLFF. The CDR3 nucleotides read TGTGCCAGCTCACTCACGATGGGGAGTTCAAATGAAAAACTGTTTTTT.

The chain recombines TRBV6-5 with TRBJ2-4; the D is unclear. The germline V gene encodes CDR1 MNHEY and CDR2 SVGAGI. The CDR3 covers 15 residues. V was pared by 0 bases and J by 0 bases, with 6 bases between. The CDR3 region has the DNA TGTGCCAGCAGTTACTCCTCAATAGCCAAAAACATTCAGTACTTC. It yields the protein CASSYSSIAKNIQYF.

The V gene is TRBV19, the J gene TRBJ1-1, with D perhaps matching TRBD1 (5 bases). CDR1 is LNHDA, CDR2 SQIVND, per germline (reference sequence). The CDR3 runs to 12 residues. Trimming removed 2 bases at V and 7 bases at J, with 8 bases between. CDR3 nucleotides: TGTGCCAGTAGTATAATGGGGGATGAAGCTTTCTTT. This codes for CASSIMGDEAFF.

V usage is TRBV29-1 and J usage is TRBJ2-1; 12 positions match TRBD2. J was trimmed by 4 bases and V by 2 bases; bases with no gene match: 3. Germline assignment: CDR1 SQVTM and CDR2 ANQGSEA. The CDR3 spans 15 residues. CDR3 residues: CSVEPTSGGYNEQFF. CDR3 bases: TGCAGCGTTGAACCGACTAGCGGGGGATACAATGAGCAGTTCTTC.

About this clone itself: Other DNA sequences in this sample translate to the same CDR3. This sequence joins TRBV11-2 and TRBJ2-5; D is unresolved. CDR3 size: 13 residues. The V gene lost 1 base and the J gene lost 5 bases, with 8 bases spanning the gap. The V gene's germline CDR1 is SGHAT and CDR2 FQNNGV. The CDR3: CASSLGGRETQYF. As DNA, the CDR3 is TGTGCCAGCAGCTTAGGGGGAAGGGAGACCCAGTACTTC.

The chain's CDR3 is CATSSREMYNEQFF. CDR3 in DNA: TGTGCCACCAGCAGTAGAGAGATGTACAATGAGCAGTTCTTC. V is TRBV15 and J is TRBJ2-1; D unresolved. The germline CDR1 and CDR2 sequences are LNHNV and YYDKDF (reference sequence). The CDR3 has 14 residues. Trimming pared 3 bases from V and 4 bases from J, leaving 10 bases between.

The V gene is TRBV6-1, the J gene TRBJ2-2, with 8 positions matching TRBD2. The CDR3 contains 16 residues. CDR1 MNHNS and CDR2 SASEGT come from the germline V gene. J gave up 0 bases and V 3 bases, and 3 bases lay outside the gene matches. DNA for the CDR3: TGTGCCAGCAGTGAGGCTAGCGGGTCGAACACCGGGGAGCTGTTTTTT. Translating gives CASSEASGSNTGELFF.

The chain uses TRBV18 and TRBJ1-1; D call uncertain. The CDR3 is made up of 13 amino acids. The germline V gene encodes CDR1 KGHSH and CDR2 LQKENI. Trimming took off 8 bases at V and 6 bases at J, with 16 bases between the two ends. This CDR3 is CASNRGRQSEAFF. Written as DNA, the CDR3 is TGTGCCAGCAATCGGGGTAGGCAGTCTGAAGCTTTCTTT. Variable domain in full (rest from reference TRBV18 and TRBJ1-1): NAGVMQNPRHLVRRRGQEARLRCSPMKGHSHVYWYRQLPEEGLKFMVYLQKENIIDESGMPKERFSAEFPKEGPSILRIQQVVRGDSAAYFCASNRGRQSEAFFGQGTRLTVV.

The chain recombines TRBV4-2 with TRBJ2-5; no definite D call. CDR3 length: 17 residues. Trimming took 2 bases from V and 4 from J, leaving 20 bases between them. CDR1 and CDR2 from the germline V gene are LGHNA and YNFKEQ. The CDR3 nucleotides are TGTGCCAGCAGCCAACCCCGGCAGGCCCAAGGCGGAGAGACCCAGTACTTC. Translated: CASSQPRQAQGGETQYF.

About this clone: This sample also contains other DNA sequences that code for the same CDR3. The V gene is TRBV5-1, the J gene TRBJ2-5, with 7 positions matching TRBD1. The CDR3 totals 15 residues. Germline trimming cut 0 bases from V and 1 base from J; bases unmatched to any gene: 3. The germline V gene has CDR1 SGHRS and CDR2 YFSETQ. This chain's CDR3 is CASSLVGGPQETQYF. CDR3 bases: TGCGCCAGCAGCTTGGTAGGGGGCCCCCAAGAGACCCAGTACTTC.

The V call is TRBV29-1, the J call TRBJ2-5; maybe TRBD2 (5 bases). The CDR3 runs 13 residues. V lost 6 bases, J lost 5 bases, and 16 bases lay in between. Germline V CDR1 and CDR2: SQVTM, ANQGSEA. CDR3 region: CSVLKGVKETQYF. CDR3 in DNA: TGCAGCGTGCTTAAGGGAGTTAAGGAGACCCAGTACTTC.

V gene TRBV29-1 combines with J gene TRBJ2-5; 7 bases fit TRBD1. The trim removed 7 bases at V and 1 base at J, leaving 9 bases unmatched. The CDR3 consists of 14 residues. Germline assignment: CDR1 SQVTM and CDR2 ANQGSEA. CDR3 nucleotide sequence: TGCAGCGACCGGACAGGAGCCCTCCAAGAGACCCAGTACTTC. It encodes CSDRTGALQETQYF.